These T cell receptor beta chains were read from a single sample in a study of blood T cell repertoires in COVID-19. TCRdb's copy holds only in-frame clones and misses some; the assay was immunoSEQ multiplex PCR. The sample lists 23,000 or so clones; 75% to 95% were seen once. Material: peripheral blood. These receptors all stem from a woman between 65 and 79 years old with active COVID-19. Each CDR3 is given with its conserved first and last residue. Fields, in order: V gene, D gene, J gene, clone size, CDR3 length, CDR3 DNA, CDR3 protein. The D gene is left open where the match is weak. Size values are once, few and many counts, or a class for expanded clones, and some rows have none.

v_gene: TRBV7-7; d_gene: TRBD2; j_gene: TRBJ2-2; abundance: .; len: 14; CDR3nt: TGTGCTAGCAGCTGGACTAGCGGCACCGGGGAGCTGTTTTTT; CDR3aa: CASSWTSGTGELFF
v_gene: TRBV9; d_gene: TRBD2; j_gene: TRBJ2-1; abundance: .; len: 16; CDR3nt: TGTGCCAGCAGCGGCGGGGGGACTAGTCGTGGGAATGAGCAGTTCTTC; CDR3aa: CASSGGGTSRGNEQFF
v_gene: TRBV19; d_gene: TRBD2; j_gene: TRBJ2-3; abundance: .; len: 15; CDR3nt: TGTGCCAGTAGATACACTAGCGGGAGACCGGATACGCAGTATTTT; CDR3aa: CASRYTSGRPDTQYF
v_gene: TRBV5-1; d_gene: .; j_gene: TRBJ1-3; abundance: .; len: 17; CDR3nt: TGCGCCAGCAGCTTAGACGGATGGACAGTCGTTGGAAACACCATATATTTT; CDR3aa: CASSLDGWTVVGNTIYF
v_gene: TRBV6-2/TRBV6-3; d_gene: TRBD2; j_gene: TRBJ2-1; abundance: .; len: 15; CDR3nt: TGTGCCAGCAGTTACTTAAGGACTAGCGGGAATGAGCAGTTCTTC; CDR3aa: CASSYLRTSGNEQFF
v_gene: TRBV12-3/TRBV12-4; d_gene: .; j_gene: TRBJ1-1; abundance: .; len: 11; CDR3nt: TGTGCCAGCAGCGTCTTCGGTGAAGCTTTCTTT; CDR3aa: CASSVFGEAFF
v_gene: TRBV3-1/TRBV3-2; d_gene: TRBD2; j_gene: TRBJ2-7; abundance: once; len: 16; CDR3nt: TGTGCCAGCAGCCAAGAACTAGCGGGTAATCCCTACGAGCAGTACTTC; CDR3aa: CASSQELAGNPYEQYF
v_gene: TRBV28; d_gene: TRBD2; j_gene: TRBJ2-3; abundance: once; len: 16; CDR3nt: TGTGCCAGCAGTCGTCGGGGGGGACCTCCCACAGATACGCAGTATTTT; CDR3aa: CASSRRGGPPTDTQYF
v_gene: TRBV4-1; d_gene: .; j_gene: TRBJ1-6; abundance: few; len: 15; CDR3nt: TGCGCCAGCAGCCAAGGTTGGCAGGGAAATTCACCCCTCCACTTT; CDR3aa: CASSQGWQGNSPLHF
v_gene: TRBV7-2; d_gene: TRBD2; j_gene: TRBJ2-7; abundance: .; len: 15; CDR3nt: TGTGCCAGCAGTCCATCGAGCGGGAGGAACTACGAGCAGTACTTC; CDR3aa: CASSPSSGRNYEQYF
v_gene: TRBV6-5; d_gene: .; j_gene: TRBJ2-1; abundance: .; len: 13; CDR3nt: TGTGCCAGCAGTTATCGCCAGGCTTATGAGCAGTTCTTC; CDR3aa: CASSYRQAYEQFF
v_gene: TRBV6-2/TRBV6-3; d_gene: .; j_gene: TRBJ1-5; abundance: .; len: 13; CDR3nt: TGTGCCAGCAGTTTGGGAGTTCAACAGCCCCAGCATTTT; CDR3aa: CASSLGVQQPQHF
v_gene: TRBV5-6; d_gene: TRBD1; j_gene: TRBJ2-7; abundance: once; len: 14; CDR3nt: TGTGCCAGCAGCTGGGGAACAGGGGACCCCGAGCAGTACTTC; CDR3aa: CASSWGTGDPEQYF
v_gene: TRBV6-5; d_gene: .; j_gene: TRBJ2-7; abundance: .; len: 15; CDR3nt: TGTGCCAGCAGTAGGAGCCTAGCCTCCTCCTCCGAGCAGTACTTC; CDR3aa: CASSRSLASSSEQYF
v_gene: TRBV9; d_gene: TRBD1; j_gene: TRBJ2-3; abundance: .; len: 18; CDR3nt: TGTGCCAGCAGCGTAGGGTCTCGGGACAGGGCCTACACAGATACGCAGTATTTT; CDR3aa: CASSVGSRDRAYTDTQYF
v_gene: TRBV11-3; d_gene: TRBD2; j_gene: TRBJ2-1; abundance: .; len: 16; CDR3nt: TGTGCCAGCAGCCCTGGGACTAGCGGGAGTGGGTATGAGCAGTTCTTC; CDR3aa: CASSPGTSGSGYEQFF
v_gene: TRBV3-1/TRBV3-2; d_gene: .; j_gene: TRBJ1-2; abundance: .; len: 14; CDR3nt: TGTGCCAGCAGCCAAGGGGGGGGCAACTATGGCTACACCTTC; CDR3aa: CASSQGGGNYGYTF
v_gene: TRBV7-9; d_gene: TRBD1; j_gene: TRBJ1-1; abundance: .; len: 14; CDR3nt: TGTGCCAGCAGCTTGGAGGGGGCGAACACTGAAGCTTTCTTT; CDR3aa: CASSLEGANTEAFF
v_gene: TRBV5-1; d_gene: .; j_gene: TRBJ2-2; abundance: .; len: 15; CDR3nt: TGCGCCAGCAGCTTGGCGGTTATGAACACCGGGGAGCTGTTTTTT; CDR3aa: CASSLAVMNTGELFF
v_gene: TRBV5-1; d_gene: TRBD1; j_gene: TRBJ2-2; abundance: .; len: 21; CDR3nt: TGCGCCAGCAGCCTACGCCGGACCGGGACAGGGGGTCAGTGGGCCACCGGGGAGCTGTTTTTT; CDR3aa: CASSLRRTGTGGQWATGELFF
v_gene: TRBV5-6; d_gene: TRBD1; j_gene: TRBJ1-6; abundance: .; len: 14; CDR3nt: TGTGCCAGCAGCTTCGGACAGGGGGATTCACCCCTCCACTTT; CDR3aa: CASSFGQGDSPLHF
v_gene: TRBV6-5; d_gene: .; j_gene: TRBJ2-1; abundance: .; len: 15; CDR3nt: TGTGCCAGCAGTTACCTAAGCGGGTCGTACAATGAGCAGTTCTTC; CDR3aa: CASSYLSGSYNEQFF
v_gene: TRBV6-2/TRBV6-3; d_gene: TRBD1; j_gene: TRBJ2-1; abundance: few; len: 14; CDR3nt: TGTGCCAGCAGTCCCCGGGACAGGGGGGATGAGCAGTTCTTC; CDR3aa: CASSPRDRGDEQFF
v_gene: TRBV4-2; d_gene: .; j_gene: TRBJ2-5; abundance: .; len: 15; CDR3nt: TGTGCCAGCAGCCAAGATGCGGCACGACAAGAGACCCAGTACTTC; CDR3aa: CASSQDAARQETQYF
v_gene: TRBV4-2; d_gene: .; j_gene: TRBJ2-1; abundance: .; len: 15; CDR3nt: TGTGCCAGCAGCCCAGGGGTCCTCGGGGGGAATGAGCAGTTCTTC; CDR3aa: CASSPGVLGGNEQFF
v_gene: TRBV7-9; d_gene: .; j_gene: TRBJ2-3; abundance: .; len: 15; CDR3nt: TGTGCCAGCAGCCCAGGGGCGCCTAGCACAGATACGCAGTATTTT; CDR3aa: CASSPGAPSTDTQYF
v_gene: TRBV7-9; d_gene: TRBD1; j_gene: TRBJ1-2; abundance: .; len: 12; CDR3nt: TGTGCCAGCAGCCTGGGACAGGGGGGCTACACCTTC; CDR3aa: CASSLGQGGYTF